This T cell receptor beta chain is from a study of naive and memory T cell subsets. The study, taken as a whole, reports: Naive and memory repertoire findings lacked a ground truth for validation. A few larger clonotypes appeared in naive repertoires, especially CD8, possibly memory cells re-expressing CD45RA.

As for this clonotype: Its antigen is still unknown.

An equimolar mix of two oligonucleotides served as the beta constant-region primer for TRBC1 and TRBC2. Four rounds of PCR amplified the ligated cDNA using nested alpha and beta constant-region primers plus SP2. TCRdb re-analysed the UMI-ligation and nested PCR reads in MiXCR, keeping a single row per CDR3 protein. The sample carries more than 95,000 distinct CDR3 sequences, 14% recorded once. Trimming pared 3 bases from V and 13 bases from J, leaving 12 bases between. This CDR3 is 12 amino acids long. The TCR was taken from a human donor in good health. Sequences were obtained from naive CD8+ T cells from blood. The rearrangement links TRBV12-3 or TRBV12-4 to TRBJ1-4; D gene uncertain. CDR3 sequence (DNA): TGTGCCAGCAGTTTTCCCCGCGATAGACTGTTTTTT. It codes for CASSFPRDRLFF.